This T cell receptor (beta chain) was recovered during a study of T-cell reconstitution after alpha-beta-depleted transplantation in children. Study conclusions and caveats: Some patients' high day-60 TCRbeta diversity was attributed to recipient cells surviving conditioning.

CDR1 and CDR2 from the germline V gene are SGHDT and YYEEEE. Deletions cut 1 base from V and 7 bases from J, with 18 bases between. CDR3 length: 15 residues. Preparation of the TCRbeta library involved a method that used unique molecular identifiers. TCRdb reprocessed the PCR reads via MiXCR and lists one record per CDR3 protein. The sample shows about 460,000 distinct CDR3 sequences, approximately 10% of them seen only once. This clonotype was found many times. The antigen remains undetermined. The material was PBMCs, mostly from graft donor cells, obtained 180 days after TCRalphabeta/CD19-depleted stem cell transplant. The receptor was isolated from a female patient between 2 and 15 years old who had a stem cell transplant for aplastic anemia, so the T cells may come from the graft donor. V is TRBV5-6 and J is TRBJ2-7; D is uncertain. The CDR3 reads CASSLLSWAGKEQYF. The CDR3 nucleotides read TGTGCCAGCAGCTTGCTTAGCTGGGCAGGAAAGGAGCAGTACTTC.